Presented here are 14 T cell receptor beta chains from one specimen sequenced in a study of EBV T-cell therapy then PD-1 blockade in nasopharyngeal carcinoma. Produced via immunoSEQ multiplex PCR; TCRdb's table is partial and in-frame only. Of around 20,000 clones in the sample, about 86% were seen once. No cognate antigen is known for these TCRs. As to time point: 266 days after commencement of treatment, after nivolumab therapy. As for treatment: AdE1-LMPpoly-expanded autologous EBV-specific T-cell therapy followed by anti-PD-1 nivolumab. Sequences were derived from CD8+ T cells from blood, sampled at day 266 from a patient whose treatment included autologous EBV-specific T cells and nivolumab. The receptor set was obtained from a man aged 40-49 years with nasopharyngeal carcinoma.

The chain carries TRBV9 and TRBJ2-1; a weak D match, TRBD1 (6 bases). Germline V CDR1 and CDR2: SGDLS, YYNGEE. The CDR3 is 19 amino acids. V shed 3 bases and J shed 6 bases, with 28 bases lying between them. In DNA form, the CDR3 reads TGTGCCAGCAGCGCCACCCCTGAAGGAACTGGGGGCTTCCGCAATGAGCAGTTCTTC. It yields the protein CASSATPEGTGGFRNEQFF.

V usage is TRBV10-2 and J usage is TRBJ1-1; D uncertain. Germline V gene lookup returns CDR1 WSHSY and CDR2 SAAADI. This CDR3 is 13 amino acids long. Trimming took off 0 bases at V and 1 base at J, with 3 bases between the two ends. CDR3 coding DNA: TGCGCCAGCAGTGAGTCGGAGAACACTGAAGCTTTCTTT. Protein sequence: CASSESENTEAFF.

The chain links TRBV21-1 to TRBJ2-7; the table's D call, TRBD1, has no DNA check behind it. TRBV21-1 is termed a pseudogene. The CDR3 sequence is 13 residues long. In DNA, the CDR3 is TGTGCCAGCAGCAAAAAGGGGGTCTACGAGCAGTACTTC. Translation gives CASSKKGVYEQYF.

The genes are TRBV15 and TRBJ2-2; 13 bases fit TRBD2. CDR1 is LNHNV and CDR2 is YYDKDF in the germline V gene (reference sequence). V lost 1 base and J lost 3; bases outside the gene matches: 8. This CDR3 comprises 19 residues. In nucleotides, the CDR3 is TGTGCCACCAGCAGAGGAGGACTAGCGGGGGAAGATGACACCGGGGAGCTGTTTTTT. Encoded protein: CATSRGGLAGEDDTGELFF.

The chain carries TRBV6-4 and TRBJ1-5, with a tentative D call TRBD1 (5 bases). The CDR3 is made up of 15 amino acids. V lost 0 bases and J lost 4, with 10 bases in between. Germline lookup yields CDR1 MRHNA and CDR2 SNTAGT. CDR3 coding DNA: TGTGCCAGCAGTGACTCGGCAGGGTCAAATCAGCCCCAGCATTTT. This sequence encodes CASSDSAGSNQPQHF.

The CDR3 here is CATRSGRGDNEKLFF. CDR3 DNA: TGTGCCACCAGATCAGGTCGGGGTGATAATGAAAAACTGTTTTTT. The chain recombines TRBV15 with TRBJ1-4, with D unresolved. V lost 6 bases to trimming and J lost 4 bases, with 15 bases between them. The CDR3 contains 15 residues. Germline V lookup: CDR1 LNHNV, CDR2 YYDKDF (reference sequence).

V usage is TRBV3-1 (or the pseudogene TRBV3-2) and J usage is TRBJ2-2; perhaps TRBD2 as D (5 bases). CDR1 LGHDT and CDR2 YNNKEL come from the germline V gene (reference sequence). The CDR3 is 16 residues long. V gave up 0 bases and J gave up 3 bases, with 11 bases separating them. The CDR3 spells CASSQDGEGYTGELFF. The CDR3 DNA is TGTGCCAGCAGCCAAGATGGTGAGGGATACACCGGGGAGCTGTTTTTT.

The chain employs TRBV4-3 and TRBJ2-4; 9 positions agree with TRBD2. The CDR3 totals 15 residues. Germline V lookup: CDR1 LGHNA, CDR2 YSLEER. The V gene end was trimmed by 0 bases and the J gene end by 13 bases; junction bases not matched to a gene: 10. The CDR3 nucleotides are TGCGCCAGCAGCCAAGACCTCTCAAGCGGGGGGCCGCAGTACTTC. Its translation is CASSQDLSSGGPQYF.

The chain links TRBV4-2 to TRBJ2-3; D may be TRBD2 (5 bases). This CDR3 has 15 amino acids. Germline V gene lookup returns CDR1 LGHNA and CDR2 YNFKEQ. Deletions cut 1 base from V and 5 bases from J, with 13 bases between. In DNA form, the CDR3 reads TGTGCCAGCAGCCAAGGGCCCCTTGAGGGAGATACGCAGTATTTT. Translated: CASSQGPLEGDTQYF.

V is TRBV30 and J is TRBJ1-3; no definite D call. Trimming stripped 3 bases from V and 3 bases from J, with 6 bases between. Looked up from germline, CDR1 is GTSNPN and CDR2 is SVGIG (reference sequence). The CDR3 contains 12 residues. DNA of the CDR3: TGTGCCTGGAGCGCGCTTGGAAACACCATATATTTT. Residues: CAWSALGNTIYF.

The chain is built from TRBV5-8 and TRBJ1-2; D remains unclear. V was shortened by 7 bases and J by 8 bases, with 12 bases between the two germline ends. CDR3 size: 11 residues. Germline V gives CDR1 SGHTS, CDR2 YDEGEE. The CDR3 protein is CASPGRSGYTF. Written as DNA, the CDR3 is TGTGCCAGCCCTGGGCGCTCGGGCTACACCTTC.

The chain uses TRBV27 and TRBJ1-6, with unresolved D. There are 16 residues in the CDR3. Germline assignment: CDR1 MNHEY and CDR2 SMNVEV (reference sequence). V dropped 0 bases and J dropped 0 bases, with 6 bases sitting between them. CDR3 sequence (DNA): TGTGCCAGCAGTTTATCACCGAGCTCCTATAATTCACCCCTCCACTTT. Protein: CASSLSPSSYNSPLHF.

This rearrangement joins TRBV6-2 or TRBV6-3 to TRBJ1-2; D uncertain. This CDR3 is built from 12 residues. V lost 5 bases, J lost 7 bases, and 11 bases lay in between. The germline CDR1 and CDR2 sequences are MNHEY and SVGEGT. The CDR3: CASSLLEAGYTF. The DNA for the CDR3 is TGTGCCAGCAGTCTCCTAGAGGCTGGCTACACCTTC.

The rearrangement joins TRBV12-3 or TRBV12-4 to TRBJ1-2; D unclear. V gave up 3 bases and J gave up 6 bases, with 8 bases separating them. The length of the CDR3 is 12 residues. In DNA form, the CDR3 reads TGTGCCAGCAGTTTCGGGGTAGATGGCTACACCTTC. This encodes CASSFGVDGYTF.